Here is one T cell receptor (beta chain) with its context. The identical CDR3 is also encoded by other nucleotide sequences in the sample. This entry belongs to a study of blood T cell repertoires in COVID-19. Study context: T cells, B-cell-depleted T cells, or PBMCs provided the cDNA or gDNA that served as material.

This CDR3 has 14 residues. V shed 0 bases and J shed 3 bases, with 12 bases lying between them. The germline V gene has CDR1 GTSNPN and CDR2 SVGIG (reference sequence). Original methodology: Reference gene primer amplification gave estimated nucleated cell counts. The method was immunoSEQ multiplex PCR; TCRdb's version includes in-frame clones alone and lacks a portion of them. V and J calls and clone size are copied from that table; D and trimming were computed from the DNA. The repertoire holds approximately 150,000 clones, about 87% seen once, with approximately 35% in the top ten. The source of this sequence is a man in his forties or fifties who had recovered from COVID-19. This rearrangement joins TRBV30 to TRBJ2-7, with a tentative D call TRBD1 (7 bases). Sequencing was done on a sample of peripheral blood. Here the CDR3 reads CAWSVSQGGYEQYF. CDR3 nucleotide sequence: TGTGCCTGGAGTGTATCCCAGGGGGGCTACGAGCAGTACTTC.